The following is a T cell receptor (beta chain) sequence with its context. The target antigen is unknown. The germline gives CDR1 SGHDT, CDR2 YYEEEE. Trimming removed 1 base from V and 6 bases from J, with 10 bases in between. CDR3 length: 13 amino acids. The source of the sample is a study of CD8 T cells in Susac syndrome. Whole-study context: There were over 5 sequenced Susac syndrome patients with active disease and eight or nine in remission. When blood was drawn, patients with Susac syndrome were on intravenous immunoglobulin alone, on corticosteroids, or therapy-naive.

cDNA came from about 0.5 to 1 ug RNA primed by random hexamers. TCRdb reprocessed the immunoSEQ multiplex PCR reads with MiXCR, giving one entry per CDR3 protein. Of fewer than 85,000 distinct CDR3 sequences listed, approximately 95% were seen once; the top ten hold under 0.6%. General observations from the study: Clonal expansion of Susac CD8+ cells peaked in TEMRA cells, and it also peaked in active patients.

The TCR sequence derives from a human donor with Susac syndrome. Sequenced: CD8+ T cells from PBMCs. The chain recombines TRBV5-6 with TRBJ1-1; D not certain. CDR3 in amino acids: CASSLPSSPEAFF. The CDR3 region has the DNA TGTGCCAGCAGCTTGCCGAGTAGTCCTGAAGCTTTCTTT.